Following are 18 T cell receptor beta chains from one sample sequenced in a study of molecular identifiers for immune sequencing clone quantification (dated by TCRdb to the late 2010s). Receptors were amplified or captured by PCR. For sequencing, an Illumina HiSeq 4000 was employed. In-frame beta chains were kept once TCRdb had trimmed the public reads at Q25 with fastp and called clones with MiXCR. Rows merge per CDR3 protein into single entries with the most common DNA and genes. The sample data list 300,000 to 350,000 distinct CDR3 sequences, and 20% to 25% of these were observed just once. The top ten clonotypes cover 0.81% of the sample. Sequencing was performed on naive CD8+ T cells from blood, with Jurkat cell RNA spiked in. The label giving this sample's cell subset or site can be read as: FACS-sorted CD8+CD4-CCR7+CD45RA+ naive T cells. The receptors derive from a human donor in good health. Some libraries in this study had Jurkat cell RNA spiked in.

The sample holds many counts of this clonotype. The rearrangement joins TRBV5-1 to TRBJ1-1, with a weak D call TRBD1 (6 bases). V was trimmed by 1 base and J by 1 base, leaving 8 bases between them. The length of the CDR3 is 14 residues. Germline-derived CDR1 and CDR2 are SGHRS and YFSETQ. CDR3 coding DNA: TGCGCCAGCAGCTTGACAGGGAAGAACACTGAAGCTTTCTTT. Translating it yields CASSLTGKNTEAFF.

This clonotype came up many times. The V gene is TRBV7-9, the J gene TRBJ2-5; 15 bases agree with TRBD2. V dropped 6 bases and J dropped 4; count of bases not matched to a gene: 6. This CDR3 contains 16 residues. Germline V gene lookup returns CDR1 SEHNR and CDR2 FQNEAQ (reference sequence). The CDR3 is CASRRGLAGGGETQYF. DNA for the CDR3: TGTGCCAGCAGACGGGGACTAGCGGGAGGAGGAGAGACCCAGTACTTC.

This clonotype has ten or more counts. V gene TRBV7-9 combines with J gene TRBJ1-4, with D hard to call. V was cut by 4 bases and J by 2 bases, with 8 bases left in between. Germline-derived CDR1 and CDR2 are SEHNR and FQNEAQ (reference sequence). The CDR3 sequence is 14 residues long. The chain's CDR3 is CASSYGSTNEKLFF. CDR3 in DNA: TGTGCCAGCAGCTACGGGAGCACTAATGAAAAACTGTTTTTT.

This clonotype showed up many times. This chain uses TRBV2 with TRBJ1-1, with TRBD1 identical over 9 bases. The CDR3 covers 18 residues. CDR1 is SNHLY, CDR2 FYNNEI, per germline. J gave up 3 bases and V 4 bases, and 15 bases lay outside the gene matches. CDR3 sequence reads: CASSVFDRTGARDTEAFF. The CDR3 DNA is TGTGCCAGCAGTGTGTTTGATAGGACAGGGGCAAGGGACACTGAAGCTTTCTTT.

There are many counts of this clonotype. CDR3 in DNA: TGTGCCAGCAGCTCAGCGGGGCCGGTAGATACGCAGTATTTT. Translation gives CASSSAGPVDTQYF. The V and J genes are TRBV5-6 and TRBJ2-3, with 7 bases aligning to TRBD2. Germline V CDR1 and CDR2: SGHDT, YYEEEE. The CDR3 spans 14 residues. Trimming removed 3 bases from V and 5 bases from J; junction bases left unmatched: 6.

This clonotype was seen many times. The CDR3 protein is CSARDWRGVGYEQYF. DNA for the CDR3: TGCAGTGCTAGAGATTGGAGGGGGGTAGGCTACGAGCAGTACTTC. The V and J genes are TRBV20-1 and TRBJ2-7; D possibly uses TRBD1 or TRBD2 (6 bases each). CDR3 length: 15 residues. The V gene lost 0 bases and the J gene lost 3 bases, with 15 bases spanning the gap. From germline, CDR1 is DFQATT and CDR2 SNEGSKA (reference sequence).

Ten or more counts support this clonotype. The rearrangement uses TRBV6-2 or TRBV6-3 and TRBJ2-5; the D is unclear. Trimming took 7 bases from V and 3 from J, leaving 12 bases between them. The CDR3 runs to 13 residues. The V gene's germline CDR1 is MNHEY and CDR2 SVGEGT. In DNA form, the CDR3 reads TGTGCCAGCATCCGATCGGTTGAAGAGACCCAGTACTTC. Translating gives CASIRSVEETQYF.

The gene calls are TRBV4-3 and TRBJ1-1; D is uncertain. Trimming shortened V by 4 bases and J by 3 bases, and 12 bases separated the two germline ends. The CDR3 runs to 14 residues. Per the germline V gene, CDR1 is LGHNA and CDR2 is YSLEER. The DNA of the CDR3 is TGCGCCAGCAGCCGAGGACTGGTGGACACTGAAGCTTTCTTT. Protein sequence: CASSRGLVDTEAFF.

This clonotype was recorded at least ten times. V gene TRBV28 combines with J gene TRBJ2-7, with D tentatively TRBD1 (5 bases). Trimming left V 7 bases short and J 2 bases short, with 9 bases between. This CDR3 is built from 12 residues. Per the germline V gene, CDR1 is MDHEN and CDR2 is SYDVKM. CDR3 region: CASMGQTYEQYF. CDR3 bases: TGTGCCAGCATGGGGCAGACCTACGAGCAGTACTTC. Full variable domain (remainder filled in from reference TRBV28 and TRBJ2-7): DVKVTQSSRYLVKRTGEKVFLECVQDMDHENMFWYRQDPGLGLRLIYFSYDVKMKEKGDIPEGYSVSREKKERFSLILESASTNQTSMYLCASMGQTYEQYFGPGTRLTVT.

This clonotype was seen ten or more times. The rearrangement uses TRBV4-1 and TRBJ2-1; D unclear. Trimming took off 1 base at V and 9 bases at J, with 10 bases between the two ends. CDR3 length: 13 residues. Germline V gene data show CDR1 as MGHRA and CDR2 as YSYEKL. The CDR3 loop is CASSQAEFPEQFF. In DNA, the CDR3 is TGCGCCAGCAGCCAAGCGGAATTTCCTGAGCAGTTCTTC.

About this clonotype itself: This clone may be a read error of a much larger clone one base away. As DNA, the CDR3 is TGTGCCAGCAGCTTACTCTCCGACGGAGCCAATTCACCCCTCCACTTT. Residues: CASSLLSDGANSPLHF. V usage is TRBV13 and J usage is TRBJ1-6; D not resolved. Germline V gives CDR1 PRHDT, CDR2 FYEKMQ (reference sequence). The CDR3 is 16 amino acids. The ends were cut back, 2 bases at V and 7 bases at J, with 15 bases in the middle.

With respect to this clonotype: With a much larger clone just one base away, this may be a read error. This rearrangement joins TRBV12-3 or TRBV12-4 to TRBJ2-7; 8 positions match TRBD1. CDR3 length: 14 amino acids. The CDR3 nucleotides read TGTGCCAGCAGTTTAAGTACAGGGGGGTACGAGCAGTGCTTC. Residues: CASSLSTGGYEQCF.

Regarding this clonotype: A much larger clone lies a single base off, so this may be a read error. The chain uses TRBV19 and TRBJ2-1; 9 bases fit TRBD2. Germline loops: CDR1 LNHDA, CDR2 SQIVND (reference sequence). This CDR3 spans 15 amino acids. CDR3 region: CASSMSGGQYNEQLF. The CDR3 DNA is TGTGCCAGTAGTATGAGCGGGGGGCAGTACAATGAGCAGCTCTTC. Combining the CDR3 with reference TRBV19 and TRBJ2-1 gives the whole variable domain DGGITQSPKYLFRKEGQNVTLSCEQNLNHDAMYWYRQDPGQGLRLIYYSQIVNDFQKGDIAEGYSVSREKKESFPLTVTSAQKNPTAFYLCASSMSGGQYNEQLFGPGTRLTVL.

The genes are TRBV28 and TRBJ2-7; 11 bases match TRBD2. The germline CDR1 and CDR2 sequences are MDHEN and SYDVKM. This CDR3 contains 15 residues. V was clipped by 1 base and J by 3 bases; unmatched bases: 2. The CDR3 DNA is TGTGCCAGCAGTTTATCGACTAGCGGGGACTACGAGCAGTACTTC. Its translation is CASSLSTSGDYEQYF.

This clonotype came up a few times. The chain employs TRBV27 and TRBJ1-1; no definite D call. The CDR3 runs to 15 residues. The V end lost 2 bases, the J end lost 5 bases, and 15 bases lay between the germline ends. Germline loops: CDR1 MNHEY, CDR2 SMNVEV (reference sequence). The CDR3 here is CASSLLSSVRTEAFF. DNA of the CDR3: TGTGCCAGCAGTTTACTGTCTTCGGTGAGGACTGAAGCTTTCTTT.

J is TRBJ2-2 and V is TRBV11-2; D is ambiguous. Germline V CDR1 and CDR2: SGHAT, FQNNGV. This CDR3 is 15 amino acids long. The V end lost 3 bases, the J end lost 2 bases, and 10 bases lay between the germline ends. As DNA, the CDR3 is TGTGCCAGCAGCTTGGCCAGCCCTAACACCGGGGAGCTGTTTTTT. Translating it yields CASSLASPNTGELFF.

With regard to this clonotype: Just one base apart from a much larger clone, this may be a read error. The V call is TRBV20-1, the J call TRBJ2-7, with D possibly matching TRBD1 (5 bases). Germline CDR1 reads DFQATT; CDR2 reads SNEGSKA (reference sequence). This CDR3 has 15 residues. The CDR3 coding sequence is TGCAGTGCTGGAGATGCCAGGGCTAGTTTCTACGAGCAGTACTTC. Protein sequence: CSAGDARASFYEQYF.

At least ten counts were recorded for this clonotype. One junction end does not reproduce the germline sequence, and a read error may be involved. CDR3 coding DNA: TGTGCCAGCAGCCAAGATCGTGGGATGAACACTGAAGCTTTCTTT. Protein product: CASSQDRGMNTEAFF. The rearrangement links TRBV4-3 to TRBJ1-1, with D unclear. The CDR3 consists of 15 residues. Germline CDR1 LGHNA, CDR2 YSLEER.